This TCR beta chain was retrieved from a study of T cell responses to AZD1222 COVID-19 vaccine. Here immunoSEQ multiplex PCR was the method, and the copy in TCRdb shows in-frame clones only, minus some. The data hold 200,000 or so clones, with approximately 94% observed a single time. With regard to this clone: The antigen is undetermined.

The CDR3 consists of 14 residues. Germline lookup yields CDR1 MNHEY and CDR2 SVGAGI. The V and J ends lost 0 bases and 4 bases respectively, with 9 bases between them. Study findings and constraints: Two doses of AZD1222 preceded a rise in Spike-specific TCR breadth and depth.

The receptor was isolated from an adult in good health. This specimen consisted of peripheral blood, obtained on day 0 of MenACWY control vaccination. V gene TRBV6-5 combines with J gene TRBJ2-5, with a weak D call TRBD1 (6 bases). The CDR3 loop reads CASSYSHRAETQYF. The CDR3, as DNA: TGTGCCAGCAGTTACTCGCACAGGGCAGAGACCCAGTACTTC.